The 9 T cell receptor beta chains given below trace back to one sample, sequenced in a study of response to subunit inactivated influenza vaccine (dated by TCRdb to the late 2010s). Library generation was performed with RT-PCR. Sequencing relied on an Illumina HiSeq 2500. TCRdb cleaned the public reads at Q25 with fastp, built clones with MiXCR and kept in-frame beta chains. Each record represents a unique CDR3 protein, reported with the most common genes and DNA among its rows. The sample table contains some 850,000 distinct CDR3 sequences; only one count was recorded for under 20% of them. The ten largest account for about a tenth of the sample. Here the sequenced sample was PBMCs from blood, taken 4 to 6 days after vaccination. The receptors derive from a man aged 50 or older who received an inactivated influenza vaccine. Donor details come from another sample of the same person, matched by shared clones.

The chain links TRBV10-1 to TRBJ2-2; TRBD2 might be the D (7 bases). CDR1 and CDR2 (germline): WNHNN, SYGVQD (reference sequence). The CDR3 contains 14 residues. This CDR3 is CAPRGARWTGELFF. CDR3 in DNA: TGCGCACCTCGGGGGGCGCGGTGGACCGGGGAGCTGTTTTTT.

This clonotype was observed a few times. J is TRBJ2-7 and V is TRBV7-3, with no clear D. Per germline, CDR1 SGHTA and CDR2 FQGTGA. Trimming took 5 bases from V and 4 from J, leaving 12 bases between them. This CDR3 has 13 amino acids. CDR3 in amino acids: CASSLGSVYEQYF. The CDR3 nucleotides read TGTGCCAGCAGCCTCGGGTCAGTTTACGAGCAGTACTTC.

V and J are TRBV7-9 and TRBJ2-1; no definite D call. This CDR3 contains 16 residues. Deletions cut 1 base from V and 5 bases from J, with 15 bases between. Germline assignment: CDR1 SEHNR and CDR2 FQNEAQ (reference sequence). The CDR3 sequence: CASSLEGPDSDNEQFF. DNA of the CDR3: TGTGCCAGCAGCTTAGAGGGTCCGGATTCAGACAATGAGCAGTTCTTC.

The gene calls are TRBV20-1 and TRBJ2-7, with D hard to call. Trimming stripped 2 bases from V and 4 bases from J, with 27 bases between. Germline V lookup: CDR1 DFQATT, CDR2 SNEGSKA (reference sequence). CDR3 length: 18 residues. In DNA form, the CDR3 reads TGCAGTGCTAGACCCGTTTCCGTGACGGCAGCTTCCCCATACGAGCAGTACTTC. Residues: CSARPVSVTAASPYEQYF.

Many counts were recorded for this clonotype. The chain employs TRBV20-1 and TRBJ2-1; 7 nucleotides align to TRBD2. From germline, CDR1 is DFQATT and CDR2 SNEGSKA (reference sequence). Trimming took 5 bases from V and 4 from J; bases not matched to a gene: 11. CDR3 length: 15 amino acids. CDR3 protein: CSAGLAGLSYNEQFF. CDR3 sequence (DNA): TGCAGTGCTGGTTTAGCGGGCCTTAGTTACAATGAGCAGTTCTTC.

Only a few counts were recorded for this clonotype. The chain uses TRBV7-2 and TRBJ2-2, with D perhaps matching TRBD2 (5 bases). V was clipped by 4 bases and J by 4 bases, with 16 bases between them. Germline V gene data show CDR1 as SGHTA and CDR2 as FQGNSA. This CDR3 spans 16 amino acids. The DNA for the CDR3 is TGTGCCAGCAGCTCCTTTAAAGGGAGCGGCACCGGGGAGCTGTTTTTT. Protein: CASSSFKGSGTGELFF.

This clonotype was counted between two and nine times. The rearrangement joins TRBV6-5 to TRBJ2-7; D gene ambiguous. With 1 base removed from V and 2 bases from J, the gap between germline ends came to 6 bases. The length of the CDR3 is 13 residues. CDR1 is MNHEY, CDR2 SVGAGI, per germline. The CDR3 region has the DNA TGTGCCAGCAGTTACTACCCGGCCTACGAGCAGTACTTC. It encodes CASSYYPAYEQYF.

This clonotype has a handful of counts. The V call is TRBV20-1, the J call TRBJ2-5, with 10 bases aligning to TRBD2. The CDR3 totals 17 residues. Trimming removed 5 bases from V and 2 bases from J; junction bases left unmatched: 14. CDR1 DFQATT and CDR2 SNEGSKA come from the germline V gene (reference sequence). CDR3 bases: TGCAGTGCTTTCGGAGCGGGGGGGCCCTCCTCTCAAGAGACCCAGTACTTC. It codes for CSAFGAGGPSSQETQYF.

About this clonotype itself: Just one base apart from a much larger clone, this may be a read error. The chain employs TRBV29-1 and TRBJ1-1; D remains unclear. The V gene lost 4 bases and the J gene lost 0 bases, with 3 bases spanning the gap. The CDR3 runs 11 residues. Germline V gives CDR1 SQVTM, CDR2 ANQGSEA. This CDR3 is CSVVVNTEAFF. The CDR3 nucleotides read TGCAGCGTTGTGGTGAACACTGAAGCTTTCTTT.